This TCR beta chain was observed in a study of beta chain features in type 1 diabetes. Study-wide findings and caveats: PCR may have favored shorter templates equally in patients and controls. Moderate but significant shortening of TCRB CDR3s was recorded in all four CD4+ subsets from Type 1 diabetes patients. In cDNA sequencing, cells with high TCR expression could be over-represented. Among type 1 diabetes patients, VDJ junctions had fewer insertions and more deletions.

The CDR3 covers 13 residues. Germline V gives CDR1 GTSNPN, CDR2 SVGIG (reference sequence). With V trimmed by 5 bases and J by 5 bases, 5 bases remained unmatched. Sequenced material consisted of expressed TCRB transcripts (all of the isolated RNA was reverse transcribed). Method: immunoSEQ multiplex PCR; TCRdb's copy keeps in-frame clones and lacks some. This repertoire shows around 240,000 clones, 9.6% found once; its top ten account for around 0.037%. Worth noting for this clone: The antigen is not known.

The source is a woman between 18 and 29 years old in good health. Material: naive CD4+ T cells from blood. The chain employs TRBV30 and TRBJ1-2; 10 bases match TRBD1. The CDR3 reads CAWPGTGAYGYTF. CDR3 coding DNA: TGTGCCTGGCCGGGGACAGGGGCTTATGGCTACACCTTC.